The 20 T cell receptor beta chains given below trace back to one sample, sequenced in a study of blood T cell repertoires in COVID-19. Clones were read by immunoSEQ multiplex PCR, and TCRdb kept only the in-frame ones, dropping some. This sample has 120,000 to 150,000 clones, with approximately 84% found just once. The sequencing sample was made of peripheral blood. These receptors were obtained from a human donor in a cohort sampled during active COVID-19.

This chain joins TRBV10-3 and TRBJ1-1, with 7 bases matching TRBD1. The ends lost 5 bases at V and 4 bases at J; junction bases unmatched: 13. Germline CDR1 ENHRY, CDR2 SYGVKD. The length of the CDR3 is 16 residues. CDR3 amino acids: CAISRTGAQEGTEAFF. The CDR3 coding sequence is TGTGCCATCAGTCGTACAGGGGCCCAGGAGGGCACTGAAGCTTTCTTT.

This chain uses TRBV5-6 with TRBJ2-7; TRBD2 matches 12 bases. J lost 6 bases, V lost 4 bases, and 11 bases had no gene match. Germline loops: CDR1 SGHDT, CDR2 YYEEEE. This CDR3 is 16 amino acids long. DNA for the CDR3: TGTGCCAGCAGCCCTGGGACTAGCGGGCCAATACTCGAGCAGTACGTC. Its protein is CASSPGTSGPILEQYV.

V gene TRBV5-1 combines with J gene TRBJ1-2; D unresolved. CDR1 and CDR2 from the germline V gene are SGHRS and YFSETQ. CDR3 length equals 14 residues. Trimming took off 0 bases at V and 0 bases at J, with 6 bases between the two ends. The CDR3, as DNA: TGCGCCAGCAGCTTGGCCCAGGCTAACTATGGCTACACCTTC. Translated, it gives CASSLAQANYGYTF.

The chain uses TRBV2 and TRBJ2-1, with TRBD2 identical over 11 bases. Per the germline V gene, CDR1 is SNHLY and CDR2 is FYNNEI. The CDR3 covers 15 residues. V lost 6 bases, J lost 3 bases, and 4 bases stayed unmatched. The CDR3 nucleotides are TGTGCCAGCAGGAGAGGACTAGCGGGCTACAATGAGCAGTTCTTC. Amino acid sequence: CASRRGLAGYNEQFF.

This rearrangement joins TRBV3-1 (or the pseudogene TRBV3-2) to TRBJ1-6; a weak D match, TRBD1 (5 bases). Between the trimmed V and J ends, which lost 6 bases and 10 bases, there was a span of 10 bases. Germline assignment: CDR1 LGHDT and CDR2 YNNKEL (reference sequence). This CDR3 has 12 residues. The CDR3 sequence is CASRSRASPLHF. DNA of the CDR3: TGTGCCAGCAGATCCAGGGCGTCACCCCTCCACTTT.

The V call is TRBV5-4, the J call TRBJ2-2, with TRBD2 identical over 7 bases. Trimming at V came to 3 bases and at J to 3 bases, leaving 5 bases not matched to a gene. Germline V gene sequence: CDR1 SGHNT, CDR2 YYREEE (reference sequence). The CDR3 totals 15 residues. CDR3 nucleotide sequence: TGTGCCAGCAGCTCCGTAGGGAGGGACACCGGGGAGCTGTTTTTT. Protein sequence: CASSSVGRDTGELFF.

This clone was observed a few times. J is TRBJ2-2 and V is TRBV19; maybe TRBD1 (6 bases). V lost 4 bases to trimming and J lost 7 bases, with 13 bases between them. The CDR3 length is 14 residues. From germline, CDR1 is LNHDA and CDR2 SQIVND (reference sequence). The chain's CDR3 is CASSTRGTLGELFF. CDR3 nucleotides: TGTGCCAGTAGTACCCGAGGGACACTCGGGGAGCTGTTTTTT.

CDR3 DNA: TGTGCCTGCCCCATTGCGGGGGGGGAGACCCAGTACTTC. Encoded protein: CACPIAGGETQYF. The V gene is TRBV30, the J gene TRBJ2-5, with 9 positions matching TRBD2. This CDR3 is 13 amino acids long. Trimming at V came to 6 bases and at J to 5 bases, leaving 7 bases not matched to a gene. Germline-derived CDR1 and CDR2 are GTSNPN and SVGIG (reference sequence).

The chain is built from TRBV6-2 or TRBV6-3 and TRBJ2-1; 8 bases are a match to TRBD2. The CDR3 loop spans 15 amino acids. V lost 5 bases to trimming and J lost 6 bases; unmatched junction nucleotides: 9. Germline V gene lookup returns CDR1 MNHEY and CDR2 SVGEGT. In DNA form, the CDR3 reads TGTGCCAGCAGTGTGCCGGGACTAGGCGTCAATGAGCAGTTCTTC. Translation: CASSVPGLGVNEQFF.

This chain uses TRBV9 with TRBJ2-2; 8 bases fit TRBD2. CDR1 SGDLS and CDR2 YYNGEE come from the germline V gene. Losses at the gene ends were 0 bases for V and 5 bases for J; bases not matched to a gene: 3. CDR3 length: 15 residues. CDR3 protein: CASSVVAGKTGELFF. CDR3 coding DNA: TGTGCCAGCAGCGTAGTAGCGGGAAAAACCGGGGAGCTGTTTTTT.

The J gene is TRBJ2-5, the V gene TRBV18; 7 nucleotides agree with TRBD1. V trimming: 3 bases; J trimming: 5 bases; junction bases outside the gene matches: 6. This CDR3 is built from 14 residues. In germline, CDR1 is KGHSH, CDR2 LQKENI. CDR3 nucleotides: TGTGCCAGCTCACCCTCCGGGACAGAGGAGACCCAGTACTTC. Its protein is CASSPSGTEETQYF.

The chain employs TRBV5-5 and TRBJ1-5, with 7 nucleotides matching TRBD1. The ends lost 0 bases at V and 7 bases at J; junction bases unmatched: 4. Germline CDR1 and CDR2: SGHKS and YYEKEE (reference sequence). The CDR3 consists of 14 residues. The CDR3 is CASSLGQGGQPQHF. The CDR3 bases are TGTGCCAGCAGCTTGGGACAGGGCGGGCAGCCCCAGCATTTT.

The genes are TRBV7-9 and TRBJ2-7; TRBD1 matches at 8 bases. The germline CDR1 and CDR2 sequences are SEHNR and FQNEAQ (reference sequence). The J segment lost 5 bases and the V segment lost 5 bases, leaving 8 bases of the junction unmatched. The CDR3 loop spans 14 amino acids. CDR3 DNA: TGTGCCAGCAGCCTACTGGACAGGGCCCACGAGCAGTACTTC. The encoded protein is CASSLLDRAHEQYF.

The rearrangement uses TRBV2 and TRBJ2-2; TRBD1 might be the D (5 bases). Looked up from germline, CDR1 is SNHLY and CDR2 is FYNNEI. With 1 base removed from V and 4 bases from J, the gap between germline ends came to 13 bases. The CDR3 length is 16 residues. This CDR3 is CASSEEGPQSTGELFF. The CDR3 coding sequence is TGTGCCAGCAGTGAAGAGGGGCCACAGTCCACCGGGGAGCTGTTTTTT.

This clone was picked up a small number of times. The rearrangement links TRBV4-2 to TRBJ2-2; the match to TRBD2 covers 15 bases. Germline CDR1 LGHNA, CDR2 YNFKEQ. The V gene end was trimmed by 3 bases and the J gene end by 6 bases; junction bases not matched to a gene: 8. The CDR3 extends over 18 amino acids. As DNA, the CDR3 is TGTGCCAGCAGCCACCACGGACTAGCGGGAGGGCAGGCCGGGGAGCTGTTTTTT. It specifies CASSHHGLAGGQAGELFF.

The rearrangement uses TRBV11-2 and TRBJ1-2; 7 bases map to TRBD1. With 5 bases clipped from V and 0 bases from J, the junction kept 9 bases outside the gene matches. CDR1 is SGHAT and CDR2 is FQNNGV in the germline V gene. The CDR3 is made up of 16 amino acids. Here the CDR3 DNA reads TGTGCCAGCAGCACCCTAACAGGGGTTGCTAACTATGGCTACACCTTC. Its translation is CASSTLTGVANYGYTF.

The rearrangement links TRBV3-1 (or the pseudogene TRBV3-2) to TRBJ1-2; D call uncertain. Trimming pared 1 base from V and 2 bases from J, leaving 8 bases between. Germline V gene data show CDR1 as LGHDT and CDR2 as YNNKEL (reference sequence). The CDR3 runs to 14 residues. The DNA for the CDR3 is TGTGCCAGCAGCCAAGGAGCGTCAAACTATGGCTACACCTTC. It encodes CASSQGASNYGYTF.

In this sample, this clone turned up a few times. The gene calls are TRBV4-2 and TRBJ2-7, with 8 positions matching TRBD1. The CDR3 totals 14 residues. Germline V gives CDR1 LGHNA, CDR2 YNFKEQ. J was trimmed by 0 bases and V by 6 bases; bases with no gene match: 4. The CDR3 DNA reads TGTGCCAGCAGACAGGGGGAAACCTCCTACGAGCAGTACTTC. It translates to CASRQGETSYEQYF.

The chain has TRBV5-1 and TRBJ2-5; D uncertain. The CDR3 spans 13 residues. Trimming pared 4 bases from V and 5 bases from J, leaving 12 bases between. Germline V gene lookup returns CDR1 SGHRS and CDR2 YFSETQ. The CDR3 spells CASSGADSETQYF. The CDR3, as DNA: TGCGCCAGCAGCGGAGCAGACTCCGAGACCCAGTACTTC.

This chain links TRBV10-1 with TRBJ2-3; possible D gene TRBD2, 7 bases. The germline gives CDR1 WNHNN, CDR2 SYGVQD (reference sequence). This CDR3 contains 16 residues. Trimming removed 0 bases from V and 2 bases from J, with 12 bases in between. The CDR3 region is CASSESGGATTDTQYF. In nucleotides, the CDR3 is TGCGCCAGCAGTGAGTCTGGGGGGGCAACCACAGATACGCAGTATTTT.